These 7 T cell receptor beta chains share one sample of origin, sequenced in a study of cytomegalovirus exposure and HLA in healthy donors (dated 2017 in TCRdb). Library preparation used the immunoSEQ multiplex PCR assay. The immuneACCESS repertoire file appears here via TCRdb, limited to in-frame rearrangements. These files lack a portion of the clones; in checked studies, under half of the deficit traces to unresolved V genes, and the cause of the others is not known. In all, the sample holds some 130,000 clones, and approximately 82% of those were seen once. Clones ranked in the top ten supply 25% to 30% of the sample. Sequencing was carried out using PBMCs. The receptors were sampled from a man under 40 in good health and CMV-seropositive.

CDR3 in amino acids: CATSRGGSQPQHF. Written as DNA, the CDR3 is TGTGCCACCAGCCGGGGGGGTAGTCAGCCCCAGCATTTT. The chain combines TRBV15 with TRBJ1-5, with D possibly TRBD1 on 5 matching bases. The ends were cut back, 5 bases at V and 6 bases at J, with 11 bases in the middle. Germline CDR1 reads LNHNV; CDR2 reads YYDKDF (reference sequence). CDR3 size: 13 residues.

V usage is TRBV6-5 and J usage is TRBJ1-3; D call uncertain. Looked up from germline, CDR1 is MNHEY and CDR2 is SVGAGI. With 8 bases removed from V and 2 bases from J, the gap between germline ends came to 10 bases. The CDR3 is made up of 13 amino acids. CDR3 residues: CASESGTGNTIYF. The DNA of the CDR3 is TGTGCCAGCGAATCCGGGACTGGAAACACCATATATTTT.

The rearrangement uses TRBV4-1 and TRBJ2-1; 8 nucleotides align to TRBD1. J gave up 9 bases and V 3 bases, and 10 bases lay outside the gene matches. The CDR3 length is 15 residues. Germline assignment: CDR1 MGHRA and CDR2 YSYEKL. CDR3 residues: CASSQDPGQAGEQFF. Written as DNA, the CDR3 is TGCGCCAGCAGCCAGGACCCGGGACAGGCGGGTGAGCAGTTCTTC.

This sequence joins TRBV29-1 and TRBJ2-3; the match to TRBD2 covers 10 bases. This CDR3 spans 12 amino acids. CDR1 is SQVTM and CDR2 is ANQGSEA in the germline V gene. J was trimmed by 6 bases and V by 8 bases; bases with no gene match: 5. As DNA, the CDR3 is TGCAGCACGACTAGCGGGTGGGATACGCAGTATTTT. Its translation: CSTTSGWDTQYF.

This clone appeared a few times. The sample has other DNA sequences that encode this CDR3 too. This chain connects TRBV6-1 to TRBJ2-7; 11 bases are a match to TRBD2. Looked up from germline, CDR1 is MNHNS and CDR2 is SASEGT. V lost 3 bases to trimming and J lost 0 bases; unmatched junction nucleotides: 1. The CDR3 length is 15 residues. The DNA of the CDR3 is TGTGCCAGCAGTGAGGGGACTAGCGGCTCCTACGAGCAGTACTTC. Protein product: CASSEGTSGSYEQYF.

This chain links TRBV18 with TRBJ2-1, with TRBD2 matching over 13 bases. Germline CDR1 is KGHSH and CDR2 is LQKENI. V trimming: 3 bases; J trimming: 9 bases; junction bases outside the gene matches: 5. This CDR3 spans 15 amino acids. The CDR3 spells CASSPTSGRVGEQFF. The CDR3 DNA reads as TGTGCCAGCTCACCTACTAGCGGGAGGGTAGGTGAGCAGTTCTTC.

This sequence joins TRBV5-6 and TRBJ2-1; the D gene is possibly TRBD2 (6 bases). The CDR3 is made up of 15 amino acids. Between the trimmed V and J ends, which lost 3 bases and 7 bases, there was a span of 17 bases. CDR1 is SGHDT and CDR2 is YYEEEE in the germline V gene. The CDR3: CASSSPLAWMNEQFF. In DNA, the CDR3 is TGTGCCAGCAGCTCCCCCCTAGCGTGGATGAATGAGCAGTTCTTC.